These 23 T cell receptor beta chains share one sample of origin, sequenced in a study of blood T cell repertoires in COVID-19. Some clones are missing from TCRdb's copy, which holds only in-frame ones; the method was immunoSEQ multiplex PCR. The data contain over 250,000 clones, around nine tenths of them singletons. Sequenced material: PBMCs or T cells enriched from blood (not recorded which). Receptors were obtained from a woman aged 55-70 years who had recovered from COVID-19.

This chain connects TRBV27 to TRBJ2-3; D is possibly TRBD2 (5 bases). Trimming left V 3 bases short and J 8 bases short, with 18 bases between. CDR3 size: 15 residues. CDR1 MNHEY and CDR2 SMNVEV come from the germline V gene (reference sequence). CDR3 amino acids: CASSFGWWERGTQYF. As DNA, the CDR3 is TGTGCCAGCAGTTTCGGATGGTGGGAGAGAGGTACGCAGTATTTT.

This sequence joins TRBV28 and TRBJ2-5, with TRBD1 matching 8 bases. Unmatched junction bases numbered 5, after V lost 6 bases and J lost 5 bases. CDR1 is MDHEN, CDR2 SYDVKM, per germline. This CDR3 is 13 amino acids long. The CDR3 loop is CASRRQGAETQYF. As DNA, the CDR3 is TGTGCCAGCAGGCGGCAGGGGGCCGAGACCCAGTACTTC.

The chain links TRBV6-4 to TRBJ2-2, with D perhaps matching TRBD1 (6 bases). The CDR3 has 15 residues. The V end lost 2 bases, the J end lost 4 bases, and 11 bases lay between the germline ends. The germline CDR1 and CDR2 sequences are MRHNA and SNTAGT. This chain's CDR3 is CASSDGGPGTGELFF. CDR3 coding DNA: TGTGCCAGCAGTGACGGGGGCCCTGGCACCGGGGAGCTGTTTTTT.

The rearrangement links TRBV5-5 to TRBJ2-5, with TRBD1 matching over 8 bases. With V trimmed by 4 bases and J by 6 bases, 8 bases remained unmatched. This CDR3 contains 14 residues. From germline, CDR1 is SGHKS and CDR2 YYEKEE (reference sequence). CDR3 nucleotides: TGTGCCAGCAGCGGGCGACAGGGGTTGAAGACCCAGTACTTC. Amino acids: CASSGRQGLKTQYF.

The V call is TRBV10-1, the J call TRBJ1-1; D unresolved. V was trimmed by 3 bases and J by 0 bases, leaving 2 bases between them. Per the germline V gene, CDR1 is WNHNN and CDR2 is SYGVQD (reference sequence). This CDR3 has 12 amino acids. DNA of the CDR3: TGCGCCAGCAGTGATATGAACACTGAAGCTTTCTTT. Residues: CASSDMNTEAFF.

The chain employs TRBV12-3 or TRBV12-4 and TRBJ1-3, with D possibly being TRBD1 (6 bases). Trimming took 3 bases from V and 6 from J, leaving 9 bases between them. The CDR3 loop spans 13 amino acids. Written as DNA, the CDR3 is TGTGCCAGCAGTTTGGCGGGGGCAAACACCATATATTTT. It yields the protein CASSLAGANTIYF.

The chain recombines TRBV20-1 with TRBJ1-1, with 7 bases aligning to TRBD1. CDR1 DFQATT and CDR2 SNEGSKA come from the germline V gene (reference sequence). The CDR3 runs to 11 residues. The CDR3 region is CRGTENTEAFF. For the CDR3, the DNA is TGCAGAGGGACAGAGAACACTGAAGCTTTCTTT.

This chain uses TRBV9 with TRBJ2-4; 11 nucleotides match TRBD2. The CDR3 extends over 15 amino acids. Germline loops: CDR1 SGDLS, CDR2 YYNGEE. After removal of 2 bases from V and 4 bases from J, the junction contained 2 bases not matched to a gene. CDR3 bases: TGTGCCAGCAGCGTGGGGACTAGCGGAAAAAACATTCAGTACTTC. As protein: CASSVGTSGKNIQYF.

This rearrangement joins TRBV9 to TRBJ1-4; the D is unclear. V lost 4 bases, J lost 7 bases, and 14 bases lay in between. This CDR3 is 14 amino acids long. Germline-derived CDR1 and CDR2 are SGDLS and YYNGEE. The CDR3 protein is CASSPRESGEKLFF. As DNA, the CDR3 is TGTGCCAGCAGCCCTAGGGAGAGCGGTGAAAAACTGTTTTTT.

This clone was recorded many times. The J gene is TRBJ1-6, the V gene TRBV9; TRBD1 agrees at 9 bases. V lost 4 bases to trimming and J lost 8 bases; unmatched junction nucleotides: 10. The germline CDR1 and CDR2 sequences are SGDLS and YYNGEE. The CDR3 is made up of 16 amino acids. For the CDR3, the DNA is TGTGCCAGCAGCCCAAGACAGGGGGGGATTTATTCACCCCTCCACTTT. Protein: CASSPRQGGIYSPLHF.

In nucleotides, the CDR3 is TGTGCCAGCAGATTTCAGGGTGAGGATGGCTACACCTTC. Its translation is CASRFQGEDGYTF. The chain carries TRBV5-4 and TRBJ1-2; D perhaps matches TRBD1 (5 bases). CDR1 is SGHNT and CDR2 is YYREEE in the germline V gene (reference sequence). V shed 5 bases and J shed 6 bases, with 14 bases lying between them. This CDR3 is 13 amino acids long.

The rearrangement joins TRBV10-3 to TRBJ1-5; the match to TRBD1 covers 12 bases. This CDR3 is built from 15 residues. The V segment lost 10 bases and the J segment 6 bases; nucleotides outside the gene matches: 10. CDR1 ENHRY and CDR2 SYGVKD come from the germline V gene. This CDR3 reads CASPFGTGGRQPQHF. In DNA form, the CDR3 reads TGTGCCAGCCCGTTTGGGACAGGGGGCCGTCAGCCCCAGCATTTT.

J is TRBJ1-6 and V is TRBV6-5; D not resolved. Germline lookup yields CDR1 MNHEY and CDR2 SVGAGI. CDR3 length: 15 residues. Trimming stripped 8 bases from V and 7 bases from J, with 18 bases between. CDR3 amino acids: CASGPSGYFNSPLHF. Written as DNA, the CDR3 is TGTGCCAGCGGTCCCTCCGGTTACTTCAATTCACCCCTCCACTTT.

The chain joins TRBV19 to TRBJ2-1; 8 bases line up with TRBD2. Germline values: CDR1 LNHDA, CDR2 SQIVND (reference sequence). This CDR3 comprises 14 residues. Trimming took 10 bases from V and 4 from J; bases not matched to a gene: 9. CDR3 in DNA: TGTGCCACATTGCCGGGACTAGATTACAATGAGCAGTTCTTC. Encoded protein: CATLPGLDYNEQFF.

Only a few counts were recorded for this clone. This sequence joins TRBV7-6 and TRBJ2-7, with 9 bases fitting TRBD2. Trimming at V came to 0 bases and at J to 6 bases, leaving 9 bases not matched to a gene. Germline V gene sequence: CDR1 SGHVS, CDR2 FNYEAQ. The CDR3 spans 16 residues. The CDR3 bases are TGTGCCAGCAGCTTAGCGGGACTAGCCGGATTCGGCGAGCAGTACTTC. Translation gives CASSLAGLAGFGEQYF.

The DNA for the CDR3 is TGCGCCAGCAGTGAGTCGACCGGGTTCGGCGAGCAGTACTTC. This codes for CASSESTGFGEQYF. The V call is TRBV10-1, the J call TRBJ2-7; D gene ambiguous. Trimming left V 0 bases short and J 6 bases short, with 12 bases between. The CDR3 has 14 amino acids. Germline V lookup: CDR1 WNHNN, CDR2 SYGVQD (reference sequence).

The V and J genes are TRBV2 and TRBJ2-7; no reliable D call. With 6 bases removed from V and 0 bases from J, the gap between germline ends came to 9 bases. In germline, CDR1 is SNHLY, CDR2 FYNNEI. This CDR3 has 13 residues. CDR3 in amino acids: CASRESVSYEQYF. CDR3 coding DNA: TGTGCCAGCAGGGAAAGCGTCTCCTACGAGCAGTACTTC.

This chain links TRBV9 with TRBJ2-3; D might be TRBD1 (5 bases). Trimming shortened V by 4 bases and J by 2 bases, and 14 bases separated the two germline ends. CDR1 is SGDLS and CDR2 is YYNGEE in the germline V gene. The CDR3 length is 15 residues. CDR3 DNA: TGTGCCAGCAGCCCCCCGGCAGGGTTCACAGATACGCAGTATTTT. This translates into CASSPPAGFTDTQYF.

This chain joins TRBV27 and TRBJ1-3; 7 nucleotides line up with TRBD1. CDR3 length: 16 residues. Losses at the gene ends were 3 bases for V and 0 bases for J; bases not matched to a gene: 5. Per germline, CDR1 MNHEY and CDR2 SMNVEV (reference sequence). In DNA form, the CDR3 reads TGTGCCAGCAGTTTCAGGGGACAGAGCTCTGGAAACACCATATATTTT. The encoded protein is CASSFRGQSSGNTIYF.

This chain uses TRBV4-1 with TRBJ1-6; tentatively, D is TRBD1 (5 bases). The V and J ends lost 4 bases and 7 bases respectively, with 32 bases between them. The CDR3 has 21 amino acids. CDR1 MGHRA and CDR2 YSYEKL come from the germline V gene. CDR3 loop: CASSRFLSLGGKPLVNSPLHF. The CDR3 DNA sequence: TGCGCCAGCAGCCGATTTTTATCCCTGGGGGGAAAACCTTTAGTGAATTCACCCCTCCACTTT.

V usage is TRBV13 and J usage is TRBJ2-4; D not resolved. The CDR3 consists of 14 residues. In germline, CDR1 is PRHDT, CDR2 FYEKMQ (reference sequence). V gave up 2 bases and J gave up 9 bases, with 14 bases separating them. The CDR3 nucleotides are TGTGCCAGCAGCTTACCCCACTCTGGGCGCATTCAGTACTTC. It codes for CASSLPHSGRIQYF.

The chain employs TRBV28 and TRBJ1-5, with D possibly being TRBD1 (6 bases). The CDR3 length is 16 residues. V was trimmed by 0 bases and J by 1 base, leaving 10 bases between them. Germline values: CDR1 MDHEN, CDR2 SYDVKM. The chain's CDR3 is CASSLWGASSNQPQHF. The CDR3 DNA sequence: TGTGCCAGCAGTTTATGGGGGGCATCGAGCAATCAGCCCCAGCATTTT.

The DNA for the CDR3 is TGTGCCAGCAGCCACGACAGGGCCCACGAGCAGTACTTC. Residues: CASSHDRAHEQYF. The chain employs TRBV11-2 and TRBJ2-7; TRBD1 matches at 7 bases. The CDR3 extends over 13 amino acids. The junction had 6 bases not matched to a gene; V was cut back by 5 bases and J by 5 bases. Per the germline V gene, CDR1 is SGHAT and CDR2 is FQNNGV.